Included here is one T cell receptor beta chain sequence, with context. These data belong to a study of T cell responses to AZD1222 COVID-19 vaccine. Per germline, CDR1 GTSNPN and CDR2 SVGIG (reference sequence). The V segment lost 1 base and the J segment 0 bases; nucleotides outside the gene matches: 13. The CDR3 has 19 amino acids. The assay was immunoSEQ multiplex PCR, and TCRdb's table has in-frame clones only and misses some. The table lists about 68,000 clones, 80% to 85% of them singletons. Here the sequenced sample was peripheral blood, taken on day 0 of AZD1222 vaccination. This chain uses TRBV30 with TRBJ2-5, with 11 bases fitting TRBD2. The TCR comes from an adult in good health. The CDR3: CAWSGLGTSGESHQETQYF. The CDR3 DNA sequence: TGTGCCTGGAGTGGCCTGGGGACTAGCGGAGAATCGCACCAAGAGACCCAGTACTTC.